This T cell receptor (beta chain) was retrieved from a study of shared T cell receptors in the human thymus (dated by TCRdb to the early 2020s). Some background on the complete study: The study examined how self-reactive, shared T-cell receptor alpha chains are generated in the human thymus.

The method behind the library was the immunoSEQ multiplex PCR assay. TCRdb provides this immuneACCESS table in a form limited to in-frame rearrangements. Some clones are lacking; in checked studies, under half of them reflect an unresolved V gene, and why the rest are absent is not known. The sample table holds fewer than 700,000 clones, of which around nine tenths were seen once. The top ten constitute about 0.01% of the sample. About this clone itself: Its antigen has not been determined. Base qualities are not at hand, and no much larger clone is one base apart.

The sample was also linked to a second study, of human thymus T cells. That second publication adds: Donors were immunologically healthy infants undergoing open corrective cardiac surgery for congenital heart defects in Finland. Thymus tissue was collected as surgical resects that were removed during corrective cardiac surgery. Biased V and J gene segment usage appeared to be present in both thymic and peripheral blood repertoires. Highly overlapping thymic TCR repertoires among unrelated individuals were reported in the related research. The study used 7 or 8 infant thymus samples plus four related peripheral blood samples to characterize TCR alpha and beta repertoires. The infant donors were about 6 to 244 days old, and the cohort included roughly six males and a couple of females. Thymocytes were released mechanically from tissue and stored at -70 °C as pellets of roughly 9-32 million cells. A QIAsymphony instrument was used to extract genomic DNA from the frozen cell pellets. The immunoSEQ multiplex PCR assay was used to amplify the TCRB and TCRAD loci from a standardized amount of quality-controlled genomic DNA. Amplicons spanned the V(D)J region at a length sufficient to cover the CDR3 and identify V and J genes. The amplicons were sequenced on an Illumina platform via the commercial immunoSEQ service. Primer bias and sequencing errors were corrected as previously described, and TCRAD and TCRB definitions were based on the IMGT database. immunoSEQ Analyzer 3.0 and VDJTools were used for repertoire analysis, which covered basic statistics, V/J segment usage, diversity estimates, rarefaction and pairwise overlap. Diversity was estimated with Chao1, ChaoE, Efron-Thisted, Shannon and inverse Simpson indices, and also on datasets down-sampled to the smallest sample. Repertoire overlap was determined by strict matching of CDR3 nucleotide sequence, V gene and J gene, and Jaccard-based multidimensional scaling clustering was applied. On average, approximately 790,000 unique TCRB clonotypes were obtained from thymus samples, compared with about 84,000 from blood samples.

This TCR was sampled from a boy less than two years old with a congenital heart defect. Donor details come from another sample of the same person, matched by shared clones. Sequencing input: thymocytes.

The CDR3 protein: CASSSPDFSNYNEQFF. The DNA sequence is TGTGCCAGCAGTTCCCCAGACTTTTCGAACTACAATGAGCAGTTCTTC. The receptor chain draws on TRBV6-5 and TRBJ2-1; the D gene is not confidently resolved. From cysteine to phenylalanine, the CDR3 is 16 amino acids long. Only CDR3 DNA is held: 48 bases, read in frame from base 1. V was cut back by 4 bases and J by 3 bases, leaving a gap of 16 bases between them. The germline V gene gives CDR1 as MNHEY and CDR2 as SVGAGI.